The T cell receptor beta chain described here comes from a study of vaccination and CD4 T cells after COVID-19 (dated by TCRdb to between 2022 and 2023). Regarding the study in general: Every convalescent patient had a positive nasal swab PCR test for SARS-CoV-2, with mild disease in several patients and severe disease in one. Six males and four females were included in the convalescent cohort, with two Hispanic individuals, seven Caucasians, two Asians and one multiracial person represented. Post-COVID blood samples were collected from convalescent patients a median of around 100 days after diagnosis, with a range of roughly 30 to 161 days. Control cultures used a CEFX viral epitope pool as positive control, an HIV-1 Nef peptide pool as negative control, or no peptide. In around ten COVID-19 convalescent patients and several infection-naive healthy vaccine recipients, the spike-specific CD4+ TCR repertoire before mRNA vaccination was compared with the repertoire after mRNA vaccination. Post-vaccine blood samples were taken a median of 72 days after the second vaccine dose, with a range of about 14 to 241 days. Two doses of either the Pfizer-BioNTech BNT162b2 vaccine (n=8) or the Moderna mRNA-1273 vaccine (n=2) were administered to participants. Culture stimuli were overlapping spike peptide pools from SARS-CoV-2 and from the common cold coronaviruses HCoV-NL63, HCoV-OC43 and HCoV-229E.

A single count supports this clonotype. Its cognate antigen has yet to be identified. Within one base of it there is no much larger clone, and no base qualities were kept. One read is thin evidence. Overall study outcomes, separate from this receptor: Among the post-vaccine SARS-CoV-2-reactive clones in convalescent patients, a median around 85% showed up only after vaccination, which suggests vaccine-specific priming. Relatively few convalescent patients were included in the study, and early timepoints after natural infection were not analyzed. Of the vaccine-specific clones found in convalescent patients, nearly all (304 of 307) were mono-reactive for SARS-CoV-2 spike instead of being cross-reactive with common cold coronaviruses. Although the median number of SARS-CoV-2-reactive clonotypes went up from some 23 after infection to roughly 40 after vaccination, the increase was not significant.

The library was produced with PCR. At the Johns Hopkins FTIC core, DNA from the cultured CD4+ T cells underwent TCR sequencing with the Oncomine TCR Beta short-read assay. The QIAamp micro DNA kit was used to extract genomic DNA from the cultured CD4+ T cells. Oncomine TCR Beta libraries made from cultured CD4+ T cells were pooled using unique dual indexes and sequenced on an Illumina iSeq 100. In the paper's pipeline: Non-productive sequences were removed, and CDR3s that did not start with C, did not end with F or W, or were shorter than 7 amino acids were discarded. The MANAFEST web application identified antigen-specific clonotypes by comparing peptide-stimulated wells against reference wells and other culture wells. To be called positive, a clone needed an FDR below 0.05, an odds ratio above 5, and a productive frequency above 0.1% in at least two of three replicate wells. A clonotype counted as cross-reactive if it showed significant expansion both in the SARS-CoV-2 spike wells and in at least one common cold coronavirus spike condition. Similarity between CDR3 sequences was evaluated in R version 3.6.1 using Levenshtein distances (stringdist) and unrooted phylogenetic trees (ape). TCRdb itself trimmed the public reads at Q25 with fastp, ran MiXCR and retained productive beta chains. For every CDR3 protein sequence, its rows merge into one entry that carries the most common genes and DNA. TCRdb's processing, not the authors', yielded these V and J calls. The table for this sample lists several thousand distinct CDR3 sequences; about 65% of them were counted only once. Approximately 35% of the sample belongs to the ten largest clones.

The treatment or condition label for this specimen denotes: approximately 10-day PBMC culture with coronavirus spike peptide pools or control peptides (ViraFEST assay). The ViraFEST assay was used in the study, in which antigen-specific T cells were expanded with peptide pools and expanded clonotypes were subsequently identified by TCR sequencing. The positive SARS-CoV-2 PCR tests of the convalescent patients were dated from March to December 2020, before the Alpha, Beta and Delta variants emerged in the United States. Each well held two million PBMCs cultured with approximately 9.1 ug/ml peptide pools in IMDM containing approximately 5% human AB serum and roughly 10 IU/ml IL-2. Half of the culture medium was replaced with fresh IL-2-containing medium on days 3 and 7. CD4+ T cells were isolated after about 10 days of culture through negative selection using the EasySep CD4+ T cell isolation kit. Ficoll-Paque Plus gradient centrifugation was used to isolate PBMCs from whole blood, and the isolated PBMCs were then either used fresh or cryopreserved at -140C. Triplicate wells were generally used for each culture condition.

CDR3 length: 16 amino acids, cysteine to phenylalanine. Only the CDR3 DNA is retained, 48 bases long and in frame from the first base. Reading the germline V gene gives CDR1 SGHRS and CDR2 YFSETQ. V and J are trimmed by 4 bases and 3 bases, and the gene matches miss 6 bases of the junction. Sequenced input: CD4+ T cells from blood, cultured in vitro. The origin of this receptor is a human donor who had recovered from COVID-19. This receptor chain uses TRBV5-1 and TRBJ2-3; 12 bases in between match TRBD2. The bases are TGCGCCAGCAGCCCTCCGACTAGCGGGAGAACAGATACGCAGTATTTT. The resulting protein is CASSPPTSGRTDTQYF.